These 27 T cell receptor beta chains were all obtained from the same sample, sequenced in a study of blood T cell repertoires in COVID-19 (dated by TCRdb to the early 2020s). Libraries were constructed by the immunoSEQ multiplex PCR assay. The table was pulled from immuneACCESS by TCRdb, which kept in-frame rearrangements only. Such tables lose some clones; where checked, under half of the loss comes from unresolved V genes, and the rest has no known cause. Present in this sample are about 380,000 clones, more than 70% of which were seen just once. Of the sample, 0.95% to 1.5% falls within the top ten clones. The sample was peripheral blood. The receptors stem from a middle-aged man with acute or convalescent COVID-19.

This chain uses TRBV11-2 with TRBJ2-7; maybe TRBD1 (5 bases). CDR1 is SGHAT and CDR2 is FQNNGV in the germline V gene. The CDR3 runs 14 residues. V dropped 2 bases and J dropped 2 bases, with 10 bases sitting between them. The CDR3 loop is CASSLRRVAYEQYF. CDR3 in DNA: TGTGCCAGCAGCTTACGCAGGGTAGCCTACGAGCAGTACTTC.

This chain uses TRBV18 with TRBJ1-5, with D possibly TRBD1 on 5 matching bases. Germline loops: CDR1 KGHSH, CDR2 LQKENI. The V end lost 4 bases, the J end lost 5 bases, and 9 bases lay between the germline ends. The CDR3 sequence is 13 residues long. CDR3 loop: CASSLDSDQPQHF. The CDR3 bases are TGTGCCAGCTCACTCGACAGCGATCAGCCCCAGCATTTT.

This rearrangement joins TRBV18 to TRBJ2-5; tentative D call: TRBD1 (6 bases). The CDR3 covers 11 residues. The V and J ends lost 2 bases and 8 bases respectively, with 6 bases between them. Looked up from germline, CDR1 is KGHSH and CDR2 is LQKENI. The CDR3 DNA reads as TGTGCCAGCTCACCAGGGACAACCCAGTACTTC. This encodes CASSPGTTQYF.

The chain couples TRBV6-2 or TRBV6-3 to TRBJ2-7, with 7 bases identical to TRBD1. Germline V gene data show CDR1 as MNHEY and CDR2 as SVGEGT. CDR3 length: 13 amino acids. J gave up 2 bases and V 4 bases, and 2 bases lay outside the gene matches. As DNA, the CDR3 is TGTGCCAGCAGTTTTGGACAGGCCTACGAGCAGTACTTC. Translating gives CASSFGQAYEQYF.

The J gene is TRBJ2-1, the V gene TRBV28; 7 positions agree with TRBD2. The germline gives CDR1 MDHEN, CDR2 SYDVKM. With 7 bases clipped from V and 9 bases from J, the junction kept 9 bases outside the gene matches. The length of the CDR3 is 13 residues. CDR3 sequence reads: CASTGGEGFEQFF. CDR3 sequence (DNA): TGTGCCAGCACCGGCGGGGAGGGATTTGAGCAGTTCTTC.

This rearrangement joins TRBV3-1 (or the pseudogene TRBV3-2) to TRBJ2-6, with 7 bases that match TRBD1. CDR1 is LGHDT and CDR2 is YNNKEL in the germline V gene (reference sequence). Trimming took 5 bases from V and 0 from J; bases not matched to a gene: 10. The CDR3 is made up of 18 amino acids. The CDR3 DNA follows: TGTGCCAGCAGCTTACAAGGGGGCCCTGTCTCTGGGGCCAACGTCCTGACTTTC. This codes for CASSLQGGPVSGANVLTF.

The J gene is TRBJ1-1, the V gene TRBV27, with 9 bases fitting TRBD1. The CDR3 totals 13 residues. Germline CDR1 MNHEY, CDR2 SMNVEV (reference sequence). J was trimmed by 5 bases and V by 6 bases; bases with no gene match: 4. CDR3: CASRSTGGTEAFF. In DNA form, the CDR3 reads TGTGCCAGCAGGTCGACAGGGGGTACTGAAGCTTTCTTT.

V gene TRBV24-1 combines with J gene TRBJ1-2; TRBD1 might be the D (6 bases). CDR1 and CDR2 from the germline V gene are KGHDR and SFDVKD. This CDR3 spans 14 amino acids. V was pared by 7 bases and J by 8 bases, with 19 bases between. CDR3 DNA: TGTGCCACCAGGGGGAACAGGGATCTGGGGGGCTACACCTTC. This encodes CATRGNRDLGGYTF.

The chain combines TRBV6-5 with TRBJ1-2; D unresolved. The germline V gene has CDR1 MNHEY and CDR2 SVGAGI. V dropped 6 bases and J dropped 4 bases, with 9 bases sitting between them. This CDR3 is built from 12 residues. The CDR3 region is CASRDGLYGYTF. Here the CDR3 DNA reads TGTGCCAGCAGGGACGGACTCTATGGCTACACCTTC.

This sequence joins TRBV29-1 and TRBJ1-2; the match to TRBD1 covers 8 bases. The CDR3 is 12 residues long. CDR1 SQVTM and CDR2 ANQGSEA come from the germline V gene. V lost 6 bases, J lost 8 bases, and 8 bases stayed unmatched. The CDR3 sequence: CSVRDRTGGYTF. In nucleotides, the CDR3 is TGCAGCGTCCGGGACAGGACGGGCGGCTACACCTTC.

The chain employs TRBV19 and TRBJ1-2, with 9 bases that match TRBD1. Germline V gives CDR1 LNHDA, CDR2 SQIVND (reference sequence). The V and J ends lost 8 bases and 3 bases, in that order; junction bases with no gene match: 10. CDR3 length: 15 residues. As DNA, the CDR3 is TGTGCCAGTCAATCTATGGGACAGGGCTACTATGGCTACACCTTC. Translated: CASQSMGQGYYGYTF.

CDR3 nucleotide sequence: TGTGCCAGTAGTACCAGGGCCTCGAACACTGAAGCTTTCTTT. Its translation: CASSTRASNTEAFF. The rearrangement uses TRBV19 and TRBJ1-1, with D possibly TRBD1 on 5 matching bases. The CDR3 sequence is 14 residues long. V dropped 4 bases and J dropped 1 base, with 10 bases sitting between them. Germline loops: CDR1 LNHDA, CDR2 SQIVND (reference sequence).

The rearrangement uses TRBV7-9 and TRBJ1-2; the match to TRBD1 covers 8 bases. This CDR3 is 13 amino acids long. Germline CDR1 is SEHNR and CDR2 is FQNEAQ (reference sequence). Trimming took 4 bases from V and 7 from J; bases not matched to a gene: 5. This CDR3 reads CASSSDRVGGYTF. The CDR3 nucleotides are TGTGCCAGCAGCTCGGACAGGGTCGGTGGCTACACCTTC.

The V gene is TRBV5-1, the J gene TRBJ2-3, with 13 nucleotides matching TRBD2. The CDR3 covers 17 residues. V lost 2 bases to trimming and J lost 6 bases; unmatched junction nucleotides: 9. The germline gives CDR1 SGHRS, CDR2 YFSETQ. This CDR3 reads CASSLLGLAGTVDTQYF. The CDR3 nucleotides are TGCGCCAGCAGCTTACTGGGACTAGCGGGGACTGTGGATACGCAGTATTTT.

The chain combines TRBV27 with TRBJ1-2, with 9 bases identical to TRBD1. The V gene's germline CDR1 is MNHEY and CDR2 SMNVEV (reference sequence). The length of the CDR3 is 14 residues. With V trimmed by 5 bases and J by 0 bases, 1 base remained unmatched. CDR3 coding DNA: TGTGCCAGCAGTACAGGGGGCACTAACTATGGCTACACCTTC. Protein sequence: CASSTGGTNYGYTF.

This clone was observed a few times. The V and J genes are TRBV18 and TRBJ1-1; unclear D gene. Germline CDR1 and CDR2: KGHSH and LQKENI. Trimming left V 3 bases short and J 3 bases short, with 17 bases between. There are 16 residues in the CDR3. The CDR3 spells CASSPPGRLRHTEAFF. The CDR3 nucleotides are TGTGCCAGCTCACCTCCGGGGAGGCTGAGACACACTGAAGCTTTCTTT.

The chain carries TRBV19 and TRBJ1-5, with 8 bases matching TRBD1. The CDR3 is 16 residues long. The junction had 7 bases not matched to a gene; V was cut back by 4 bases and J by 2 bases. Looked up from germline, CDR1 is LNHDA and CDR2 is SQIVND (reference sequence). The CDR3 nucleotides are TGTGCCAGTAGTACCTACGGACAGGGAGGCAATCAGCCCCAGCATTTT. Protein sequence: CASSTYGQGGNQPQHF.

The chain employs TRBV30 and TRBJ1-1; D is possibly TRBD1 (6 bases). This CDR3 has 13 residues. Germline values: CDR1 GTSNPN, CDR2 SVGIG (reference sequence). Between the trimmed V and J ends, which lost 2 bases and 4 bases, there was a span of 11 bases. CDR3 in DNA: TGTGCCTGGAGTTCAGGGGCACGCACTGAAGCTTTCTTT. Translated: CAWSSGARTEAFF.

This chain uses TRBV5-1 with TRBJ2-1; no definite D call. The CDR3 sequence is 14 residues long. Trimming removed 4 bases at V and 0 bases at J, with 8 bases between. Germline CDR1 SGHRS, CDR2 YFSETQ. The CDR3 nucleotides read TGCGCCAGCAGCAAGAAGAGCTCCTACAATGAGCAGTTCTTC. Protein sequence: CASSKKSSYNEQFF.

This clone was detected only a few times. This rearrangement joins TRBV5-8 to TRBJ2-2; D is undetermined. This CDR3 spans 15 amino acids. CDR1 is SGHTS, CDR2 YDEGEE, per germline. V lost 2 bases and J 9 bases, leaving 17 bases between the germline ends. CDR3 bases: TGTGCCAGCAGCTTAGTCATAACGGGTAGCCGGGAGCTGTTTTTT. Residues: CASSLVITGSRELFF.

V is TRBV28 and J is TRBJ1-1, with a tentative D call TRBD1 (6 bases). The CDR3 loop spans 15 amino acids. Between the trimmed V and J ends, which lost 9 bases and 1 base, there was a span of 18 bases. CDR1 and CDR2 (germline): MDHEN, SYDVKM. CDR3 protein: CASDPSGTSNTEAFF. CDR3 DNA sequence: TGTGCCAGTGATCCCTCCGGGACATCGAACACTGAAGCTTTCTTT. Based on the CDR3 plus reference TRBV28 and TRBJ1-1, the full variable domain is DVKVTQSSRYLVKRTGEKVFLECVQDMDHENMFWYRQDPGLGLRLIYFSYDVKMKEKGDIPEGYSVSREKKERFSLILESASTNQTSMYLCASDPSGTSNTEAFFGQGTRLTVV.

The chain couples TRBV6-5 to TRBJ2-7; 7 bases match TRBD2. The CDR3 is 16 amino acids. The V and J ends lost 0 bases and 4 bases, in that order; junction bases with no gene match: 9. From germline, CDR1 is MNHEY and CDR2 SVGAGI. CDR3 in DNA: TGTGCCAGCAGTTACTCGGTACTGGGGGGGAGATACGAGCAGTACTTC. The encoded protein is CASSYSVLGGRYEQYF.

This sequence joins TRBV7-9 and TRBJ2-7, with D perhaps matching TRBD1 (7 bases). CDR1 is SEHNR and CDR2 is FQNEAQ in the germline V gene (reference sequence). The CDR3 length is 16 residues. The V and J ends lost 4 bases and 6 bases respectively, with 22 bases between them. The CDR3 protein is CASSSRAGQSYFEQYF. CDR3 nucleotides: TGTGCCAGCAGCTCCAGGGCGGGACAGTCCTATTTCGAGCAGTACTTC. The whole variable domain, remainder taken from reference TRBV7-9 and TRBJ2-7, is DTGVSQNPRHKITKRGQNVTFRCDPISEHNRLYWYRQTLGQGPEFLTYFQNEAQLEKSRLLSDRFSAERPKGSFSTLEIQRTEQGDSAMYLCASSSRAGQSYFEQYFGPGTRLTVT.

The CDR3 region has the DNA TGTGCCACCAGCAGGGAGGTTTGGCGGGGGACGTCCACCGGGGAGCTGTTTTTT. Translating gives CATSREVWRGTSTGELFF. The chain links TRBV15 to TRBJ2-2; 7 positions match TRBD2. CDR3 size: 18 residues. From germline, CDR1 is LNHNV and CDR2 YYDKDF (reference sequence). The trim removed 3 bases at V and 4 bases at J, leaving 14 bases unmatched.

The chain is built from TRBV12-3 or TRBV12-4 and TRBJ2-1, with 8 positions matching TRBD1. V was pared by 6 bases and J by 12 bases, with 7 bases of the junction left unmatched. The CDR3 loop spans 12 amino acids. CDR3 residues: CASRSPGGLQFF. In nucleotides, the CDR3 is TGTGCCAGCAGGTCCCCAGGGGGCTTGCAGTTCTTC.

The chain recombines TRBV3-1 (or the pseudogene TRBV3-2) with TRBJ2-3; 9 bases align to TRBD2. Unmatched junction bases numbered 9, after V lost 6 bases and J lost 5 bases. This CDR3 is 15 amino acids long. Germline V gene sequence: CDR1 LGHDT, CDR2 YNNKEL (reference sequence). CDR3 region: CASSSSGRTGDTQYF. CDR3 DNA: TGTGCCAGCAGTTCCAGCGGGAGGACGGGAGATACGCAGTATTTT.

This chain connects TRBV6-5 to TRBJ1-1, with a possible D match to TRBD1 (5 bases). CDR3 size: 13 residues. Trimming took off 8 bases at V and 5 bases at J, with 15 bases between the two ends. Germline V CDR1 and CDR2: MNHEY, SVGAGI. CDR3 sequence (DNA): TGTGCCAGCGGTTGGGGGGGGGAAACTGAAGCTTTCTTT. Translated, it gives CASGWGGETEAFF.